The 22 T cell receptor beta chains presented below share a single source sample, sequenced in a study of blood T cell repertoires in COVID-19. Assay: immunoSEQ multiplex PCR; the TCRdb copy retains only in-frame clones and omits some. The table records around 500,000 clones, more than 85% of them present only once. Source material: PBMCs or T cells enriched from blood (not recorded which). Receptor source: a woman aged 60 to 75 who had recovered from COVID-19.

The chain joins TRBV2 to TRBJ1-3; 8 nucleotides align to TRBD1. V shed 4 bases, J shed 3 bases, and the junction held 5 bases outside the gene matches. The CDR3 has 15 residues. Germline V gene data show CDR1 as SNHLY and CDR2 as FYNNEI. The CDR3 coding sequence is TGTGCCAGCAGTGCACAGGGGGGGGATGGAAACACCATATATTTT. It encodes CASSAQGGDGNTIYF.

The chain links TRBV5-1 to TRBJ1-1, with D tentatively TRBD1 (5 bases). Germline V CDR1 and CDR2: SGHRS, YFSETQ. Trimming cost V 3 bases and J 5 bases, with 17 bases left between them. The CDR3 runs to 15 residues. The CDR3 here is CASSYSRAGRTEAFF. CDR3 DNA sequence: TGCGCCAGCAGCTATTCCAGGGCCGGCCGGACTGAAGCTTTCTTT.

CDR3 sequence (DNA): TGCGCCAGCAGCCACCTAGGACAGGGGAGCCACTATGGCTACACCTTC. It encodes CASSHLGQGSHYGYTF. The genes are TRBV4-1 and TRBJ1-2; 9 bases fit TRBD1. This CDR3 spans 16 amino acids. J gave up 3 bases and V 3 bases, and 8 bases lay outside the gene matches. The germline gives CDR1 MGHRA, CDR2 YSYEKL.

The chain is built from TRBV7-2 and TRBJ2-5, with TRBD2 matching 8 bases. V dropped 1 base and J dropped 1; count of bases not matched to a gene: 5. Germline V gives CDR1 SGHTA, CDR2 FQGNSA. This CDR3 contains 16 residues. The CDR3 reads CASSLGGGGSQETQYF. CDR3 bases: TGTGCCAGCAGCTTAGGTGGCGGGGGGAGCCAAGAGACCCAGTACTTC.

This rearrangement joins TRBV24-1 to TRBJ1-5; 8 bases are shared with TRBD1. J lost 2 bases, V lost 5 bases, and 7 bases had no gene match. Germline V lookup: CDR1 KGHDR, CDR2 SFDVKD. The CDR3 runs 16 residues. The CDR3 spells CATSGTGWLGNQPQHF. The DNA for the CDR3 is TGTGCCACCAGTGGGACAGGGTGGCTGGGCAATCAGCCCCAGCATTTT.

This clone came up once. The J gene is TRBJ1-5, the V gene TRBV27; the D gene is possibly TRBD1 (6 bases). Germline CDR1 and CDR2: MNHEY and SMNVEV (reference sequence). V lost 0 bases, J lost 3 bases, and 9 bases lay in between. This CDR3 region has 15 residues. CDR3 sequence (DNA): TGTGCCAGCAGTTTATCGGGGGGGCTCAATCAGCCCCAGCATTTT. Its translation: CASSLSGGLNQPQHF.

V usage is TRBV4-2 and J usage is TRBJ1-1; the match to TRBD1 covers 11 bases. The CDR3 consists of 15 residues. Trimming took 4 bases from V and 2 from J; bases not matched to a gene: 3. Per the germline V gene, CDR1 is LGHNA and CDR2 is YNFKEQ. The CDR3 nucleotides are TGTGCCAGCAGCCGAGGGACAGGGGGTAACACTGAAGCTTTCTTT. Translating gives CASSRGTGGNTEAFF.

The rearrangement joins TRBV30 to TRBJ2-2; 12 bases align to TRBD1. This CDR3 contains 16 residues. Germline assignment: CDR1 GTSNPN and CDR2 SVGIG (reference sequence). After removal of 2 bases from V and 6 bases from J, the junction contained 7 bases not matched to a gene. The CDR3, as DNA: TGTGCCTGGAGTCCCCCGGGACAGGGGGCTTCCGGGGAGCTGTTTTTT. Its translation is CAWSPPGQGASGELFF.

This chain joins TRBV6-5 and TRBJ2-2; 8 bases match TRBD1. Trimming cost V 6 bases and J 4 bases; bases outside gene matches: 7. The CDR3 contains 15 residues. Germline V lookup: CDR1 MNHEY, CDR2 SVGAGI. The CDR3 DNA follows: TGTGCCAGCAGACAGGGGGTAGTGGGCACCGGGGAGCTGTTTTTT. Protein product: CASRQGVVGTGELFF.

This clone occurred a few times. Other DNA variants within this sample encode the same CDR3. The chain combines TRBV5-1 with TRBJ1-2; D is possibly TRBD1 (5 bases). Germline V CDR1 and CDR2: SGHRS, YFSETQ. CDR3 length equals 14 residues. V was shortened by 2 bases and J by 2 bases, with 10 bases between the two germline ends. The CDR3 DNA reads TGCGCCAGCAGCTTAGACAGATCGAACTATGGCTACACCTTC. This translates into CASSLDRSNYGYTF.

This chain joins TRBV11-2 and TRBJ2-7; D uncertain. The germline V gene encodes CDR1 SGHAT and CDR2 FQNNGV. Trimming took off 5 bases at V and 2 bases at J, with 16 bases between the two ends. The CDR3 runs to 15 residues. The DNA for the CDR3 is TGTGCCAGCAGCCAAAGGCTGGCGGAGCCCTACGAGCAGTACTTC. Protein sequence: CASSQRLAEPYEQYF.

The V gene is TRBV5-4, the J gene TRBJ2-7; 13 positions match TRBD2. This CDR3 is 15 amino acids long. Trimming removed 5 bases from V and 0 bases from J; junction bases left unmatched: 2. Germline values: CDR1 SGHNT, CDR2 YYREEE (reference sequence). The CDR3 loop reads CASRLAGGHSYEQYF. As DNA, the CDR3 is TGTGCCAGCAGACTAGCGGGGGGGCACTCCTACGAGCAGTACTTC. Full variable domain (remainder filled in from reference TRBV5-4 and TRBJ2-7): ETGVTQSPTHLIKTRGQQVTLRCSSQSGHNTVSWYQQALGQGPQFIFQYYREEENGRGNFPPRFSGLQFPNYSSELNVNALELDDSALYLCASRLAGGHSYEQYFGPGTRLTVT.

This clone appeared once. This rearrangement joins TRBV19 to TRBJ1-2; D is ambiguous. Per germline, CDR1 LNHDA and CDR2 SQIVND (reference sequence). The CDR3 consists of 15 residues. Trimming took off 4 bases at V and 2 bases at J, with 14 bases between the two ends. The CDR3 loop is CASSTAPRFNYGYTF. The CDR3 DNA sequence: TGTGCCAGTAGTACCGCCCCGCGATTCAACTATGGCTACACCTTC. Full variable domain (rest looked up from reference TRBV19 and TRBJ1-2): DGGITQSPKYLFRKEGQNVTLSCEQNLNHDAMYWYRQDPGQGLRLIYYSQIVNDFQKGDIAEGYSVSREKKESFPLTVTSAQKNPTAFYLCASSTAPRFNYGYTFGSGTRLTVV.

This clone was recorded once. V gene TRBV6-5 combines with J gene TRBJ2-2; D might be TRBD2 (5 bases). This CDR3 region has 14 residues. The V gene lost 6 bases and the J gene lost 4 bases, with 12 bases spanning the gap. CDR1 MNHEY and CDR2 SVGAGI come from the germline V gene. The CDR3 bases are TGTGCCAGCAGAACACTGGCGGGCACCGGGGAGCTGTTTTTT. Its translation: CASRTLAGTGELFF.

The V gene is TRBV2, the J gene TRBJ1-2; 7 nucleotides line up with TRBD1. Trimming at V came to 6 bases and at J to 5 bases, leaving 6 bases not matched to a gene. The CDR3 spans 13 residues. CDR1 and CDR2 from the germline V gene are SNHLY and FYNNEI. Here the CDR3 DNA reads TGTGCCAGCAGGGTGGGACAGAGATATGGCTACACCTTC. It codes for CASRVGQRYGYTF. Full variable domain (rest looked up from reference TRBV2 and TRBJ1-2): EPEVTQTPSHQVTQMGQEVILRCVPISNHLYFYWYRQILGQKVEFLVSFYNNEISEKSEIFDDQFSVERPDGSNFTLKIRSTKLEDSAMYFCASRVGQRYGYTFGSGTRLTVV.

In the case of this clone: Other nucleotide sequences in the sample specify the same CDR3. J is TRBJ1-2 and V is TRBV5-1; perhaps TRBD1 as D (5 bases). CDR1 and CDR2 from the germline V gene are SGHRS and YFSETQ. V lost 0 bases and J 5 bases, leaving 11 bases between the germline ends. This CDR3 spans 14 amino acids. DNA for the CDR3: TGCGCCAGCAGCTTGGCCGTGCAGGGTTATGGCTACACCTTC. It translates to CASSLAVQGYGYTF.

This sequence joins TRBV15 and TRBJ1-4, with 7 nucleotides matching TRBD1. The germline CDR1 and CDR2 sequences are LNHNV and YYDKDF (reference sequence). J was trimmed by 4 bases and V by 5 bases; bases with no gene match: 22. This CDR3 is built from 20 residues. CDR3 in DNA: TGTGCCACCAGCGCCAGTGCTCCGGGACAGTTACCGGGGCTTAATGAAAAACTGTTTTTT. Translation gives CATSASAPGQLPGLNEKLFF.

The chain combines TRBV15 with TRBJ2-5, with 8 bases aligning to TRBD1. CDR3 length: 18 residues. CDR1 and CDR2 (germline): LNHNV, YYDKDF (reference sequence). V shed 0 bases, J shed 2 bases, and the junction held 11 bases outside the gene matches. The CDR3 region is CATSRDIWTGLPQETQYF. The CDR3 coding sequence is TGTGCCACCAGCAGAGATATTTGGACAGGGCTCCCTCAAGAGACCCAGTACTTC.

The chain carries TRBV6-5 and TRBJ1-4, with 10 bases that match TRBD1. The CDR3 is 14 amino acids. The junction had 4 bases not matched to a gene; V was cut back by 6 bases and J by 6 bases. The germline V gene has CDR1 MNHEY and CDR2 SVGAGI. The DNA for the CDR3 is TGTGCCAGCAGCTCCGGGACAGGGGATGAAAAACTGTTTTTT. This sequence encodes CASSSGTGDEKLFF.

In DNA, the CDR3 is TGTGCCAGCAGCCGGACAGTTAACACTGAAGCTTTCTTT. It is translated as CASSRTVNTEAFF. The chain uses TRBV4-2 and TRBJ1-1; the D gene is possibly TRBD1 (6 bases). The CDR3 loop spans 13 amino acids. Trimming removed 4 bases at V and 2 bases at J, with 8 bases between. In germline, CDR1 is LGHNA, CDR2 YNFKEQ.

In this sample, this clone turned up once. This chain links TRBV3-1 (or the pseudogene TRBV3-2) with TRBJ2-2, with a tentative D call TRBD1 (7 bases). The germline V gene has CDR1 LGHDT and CDR2 YNNKEL (reference sequence). The V end lost 4 bases, the J end lost 1 base, and 16 bases lay between the germline ends. The CDR3 is made up of 17 amino acids. CDR3 sequence (DNA): TGTGCCAGCAGCCTCAGAAGGGGGCGGGGGAACACCGGGGAGCTGTTTTTT. Its protein is CASSLRRGRGNTGELFF.

The chain combines TRBV30 with TRBJ1-2, with TRBD1 identical over 7 bases. The ends lost 1 base at V and 4 bases at J; junction bases unmatched: 9. The germline V gene has CDR1 GTSNPN and CDR2 SVGIG (reference sequence). The CDR3 contains 15 residues. CDR3 in DNA: TGTGCCTGGAGTGACCAATCCACAGGGGCCTATGGCTACACCTTC. This codes for CAWSDQSTGAYGYTF.